A single sample gave rise to the 20 T cell receptor beta chains below, sequenced in a study of control samples from healthy donors and cancer patients. Produced via immunoSEQ multiplex PCR; TCRdb's table is partial and in-frame only. This sample has over 45,000 clones; approximately 89% occur once, and the top ten carry 1.5% to 2%. The sample was PBMCs. The receptors stem from a man aged 40-49 years with colorectal cancer.

The V gene is TRBV5-5, the J gene TRBJ1-5; TRBD1 agrees at 10 bases. The CDR3 has 15 residues. Germline-derived CDR1 and CDR2 are SGHKS and YYEKEE (reference sequence). Trimming at V came to 3 bases and at J to 7 bases, leaving 7 bases not matched to a gene. CDR3 amino acids: CASSYGTGDGQPQHF. The DNA for the CDR3 is TGTGCCAGCAGCTACGGGACAGGGGATGGGCAGCCCCAGCATTTT. Full variable domain (outside the CDR3, taken from reference TRBV5-5 and TRBJ1-5): DAGVTQSPTHLIKTRGQQVTLRCSPISGHKSVSWYQQVLGQGPQFIFQYYEKEERGRGNFPDRFSARQFPNYSSELNVNALLLGDSALYLCASSYGTGDGQPQHFGDGTRLSIL.

The sample holds a few counts of this clone. V and J are TRBV27 and TRBJ1-5; 7 nucleotides match TRBD1. Germline CDR1 and CDR2: MNHEY and SMNVEV (reference sequence). With V trimmed by 6 bases and J by 6 bases, 11 bases remained unmatched. The CDR3 spans 15 residues. CDR3 bases: TGTGCCAGCAGGTCGGGACAGTCCCTCACTCAGCCCCAGCATTTT. Translation: CASRSGQSLTQPQHF.

This clone turned up a few times. In DNA form, the CDR3 reads TGTGCCAGCAGCCCTCCTGTTGGCGGGAGATTTTGGTACGAGCAGTACTTC. Translating gives CASSPPVGGRFWYEQYF. The gene calls are TRBV7-9 and TRBJ2-7; 7 positions agree with TRBD2. Per germline, CDR1 SEHNR and CDR2 FQNEAQ (reference sequence). With V trimmed by 5 bases and J by 4 bases, 17 bases remained unmatched. This CDR3 contains 17 residues.

The chain is built from TRBV19 and TRBJ2-7; 14 bases agree with TRBD2. The CDR3 covers 16 residues. V lost 9 bases to trimming and J lost 2 bases; unmatched junction nucleotides: 9. Germline V CDR1 and CDR2: LNHDA, SQIVND (reference sequence). CDR3 residues: CASAGTSGREAYEQYF. Written as DNA, the CDR3 is TGTGCCAGCGCCGGGACTAGCGGGAGAGAGGCCTACGAGCAGTACTTC.

The chain joins TRBV30 to TRBJ2-1, with D possibly matching TRBD2 (6 bases). Germline values: CDR1 GTSNPN, CDR2 SVGIG (reference sequence). This CDR3 region has 14 residues. V was trimmed by 5 bases and J by 0 bases, leaving 11 bases between them. CDR3 protein: CAWGGGSSYNEQFF. CDR3 DNA sequence: TGTGCCTGGGGAGGAGGGAGCTCCTACAATGAGCAGTTCTTC.

The chain links TRBV18 to TRBJ2-1; possibly TRBD2 for D (6 bases). The CDR3 consists of 14 residues. Germline lookup yields CDR1 KGHSH and CDR2 LQKENI. V was pared by 6 bases and J by 6 bases, with 15 bases between. CDR3 coding DNA: TGTGCCAGCTCCCCAGAGGAGGGAATCAATGAGCAGTTCTTC. Translating gives CASSPEEGINEQFF.

This chain connects TRBV10-3 to TRBJ2-5, with TRBD1 matching 7 bases. There are 14 residues in the CDR3. Germline CDR1 reads ENHRY; CDR2 reads SYGVKD. The V gene end was trimmed by 4 bases and the J gene end by 5 bases; junction bases not matched to a gene: 7. This CDR3 is CAISVKGAGETQYF. CDR3 nucleotide sequence: TGTGCCATCAGTGTCAAGGGGGCGGGTGAGACCCAGTACTTC.

The gene calls are TRBV2 and TRBJ2-5; perhaps D is TRBD1 or TRBD2 (5 bases each). V lost 4 bases and J 4 bases, leaving 16 bases between the germline ends. CDR3 length: 15 amino acids. Germline CDR1 is SNHLY and CDR2 is FYNNEI. CDR3 sequence (DNA): TGTGCCAGCAGTGGGGCTGGGGACGTAATAGAGACCCAGTACTTC. This gives the protein CASSGAGDVIETQYF.

This sequence joins TRBV12-5 and TRBJ2-1; TRBD2 matches at 11 bases. The J segment lost 6 bases and the V segment lost 3 bases, leaving 4 bases of the junction unmatched. This CDR3 contains 15 residues. The germline gives CDR1 LGHNT, CDR2 FRNRAP. This CDR3 reads CASGLGLAGGNEQFF. The CDR3, as DNA: TGTGCTAGTGGTTTAGGGCTAGCGGGAGGCAATGAGCAGTTCTTC.

The genes are TRBV7-8 and TRBJ2-3; TRBD2 aligns across 9 bases. Germline V gives CDR1 SGHVS, CDR2 FQNEAQ. This CDR3 region has 15 residues. The junction had 7 bases not matched to a gene; V was cut back by 3 bases and J by 6 bases. CDR3 sequence reads: CASSLLAGLKDTQYF. The CDR3 DNA reads as TGTGCCAGCAGCTTGCTAGCGGGATTAAAGGATACGCAGTATTTT.

The rearrangement uses TRBV7-9 and TRBJ1-3; TRBD1 aligns across 8 bases. Trimming at V came to 5 bases and at J to 2 bases, leaving 2 bases not matched to a gene. This CDR3 spans 14 amino acids. Germline loops: CDR1 SEHNR, CDR2 FQNEAQ (reference sequence). This CDR3 reads CASSLTGAGNTIYF. As DNA, the CDR3 is TGTGCCAGCAGCCTGACAGGGGCTGGAAACACCATATATTTT.

This sequence joins TRBV27 and TRBJ2-3; 7 nucleotides match TRBD2. The germline gives CDR1 MNHEY, CDR2 SMNVEV (reference sequence). J lost 2 bases, V lost 3 bases, and 14 bases had no gene match. The CDR3 has 18 amino acids. CDR3 sequence reads: CASSLSTKRGGITDTQYF. CDR3 in DNA: TGTGCCAGCAGTTTGTCTACTAAGCGGGGTGGTATCACAGATACGCAGTATTTT.

The CDR3 spells CASRYRDIRSELFF. DNA of the CDR3: TGTGCCAGTAGATATCGGGACATTCGCTCGGAGCTGTTTTTT. This chain links TRBV19 with TRBJ2-2; TRBD1 is a possible D gene (6 bases). Per germline, CDR1 LNHDA and CDR2 SQIVND (reference sequence). The CDR3 length is 14 residues. V was pared by 6 bases and J by 10 bases, with 18 bases between.

V is TRBV27 and J is TRBJ1-6; 9 bases agree with TRBD1. The CDR3 contains 13 residues. Germline V gene lookup returns CDR1 MNHEY and CDR2 SMNVEV (reference sequence). The V and J ends lost 6 bases and 13 bases, in that order; junction bases with no gene match: 7. The CDR3 nucleotides read TGTGCCAGCAGCTACCGGGACAGGGCCCCCCTCCACTTT. Protein: CASSYRDRAPLHF.

The J gene is TRBJ2-7, the V gene TRBV6-5; maybe TRBD1 (5 bases). The ends were cut back, 2 bases at V and 3 bases at J, with 8 bases in the middle. The germline V gene encodes CDR1 MNHEY and CDR2 SVGAGI. The CDR3 is 13 residues long. The DNA for the CDR3 is TGTGCCAGCAGTTACGCAGACAGCTACGAGCAGTACTTC. This translates into CASSYADSYEQYF.

The V call is TRBV29-1, the J call TRBJ1-6, with D maybe TRBD1 (6 bases). The V end was cut by 7 bases, the J end by 0 bases, with 22 bases between. The CDR3 extends over 18 amino acids. Germline values: CDR1 SQVTM, CDR2 ANQGSEA. CDR3 sequence reads: CSDNTDRQASSYNSPLHF. DNA for the CDR3: TGCAGCGATAACACCGATAGACAGGCGAGCTCCTATAATTCACCCCTCCACTTT.

The CDR3 coding sequence is TGTGCCTGGAGTGTACAAGGGGGAGATTCACCCCTCCACTTT. Translated: CAWSVQGGDSPLHF. This chain connects TRBV30 to TRBJ1-6, with D maybe TRBD1 (6 bases). The CDR3 covers 14 residues. In germline, CDR1 is GTSNPN, CDR2 SVGIG (reference sequence). The V end was cut by 0 bases, the J end by 8 bases, with 11 bases between.

The V call is TRBV7-9, the J call TRBJ1-6; the D gene is possibly TRBD1 (6 bases). This CDR3 is 14 amino acids long. V lost 4 bases and J 3 bases, leaving 7 bases between the germline ends. CDR1 is SEHNR and CDR2 is FQNEAQ in the germline V gene (reference sequence). CDR3 coding DNA: TGTGCCAGCAGCTCGGACAGCTATAATTCACCCCTCCACTTT. It codes for CASSSDSYNSPLHF.

CDR3 nucleotides: TGTGCCAGCAGCCCGGGACTAGCGGGAACAGATACGCAGTATTTT. It specifies CASSPGLAGTDTQYF. The chain couples TRBV14 to TRBJ2-3, with 13 bases lining up with TRBD2. This CDR3 has 15 residues. V shed 4 bases and J 3 bases; nucleotides not matched to a gene: 1. Looked up from germline, CDR1 is SGHDN and CDR2 is FVKESK.

This sequence joins TRBV27 and TRBJ2-7, with D unclear. The V and J ends lost 3 bases and 6 bases respectively, with 12 bases between them. The CDR3 runs 13 residues. The V gene's germline CDR1 is MNHEY and CDR2 SMNVEV (reference sequence). The CDR3 spells CASSLNGVSEQYF. CDR3 DNA: TGTGCCAGCAGTTTGAATGGGGTCTCCGAGCAGTACTTC.